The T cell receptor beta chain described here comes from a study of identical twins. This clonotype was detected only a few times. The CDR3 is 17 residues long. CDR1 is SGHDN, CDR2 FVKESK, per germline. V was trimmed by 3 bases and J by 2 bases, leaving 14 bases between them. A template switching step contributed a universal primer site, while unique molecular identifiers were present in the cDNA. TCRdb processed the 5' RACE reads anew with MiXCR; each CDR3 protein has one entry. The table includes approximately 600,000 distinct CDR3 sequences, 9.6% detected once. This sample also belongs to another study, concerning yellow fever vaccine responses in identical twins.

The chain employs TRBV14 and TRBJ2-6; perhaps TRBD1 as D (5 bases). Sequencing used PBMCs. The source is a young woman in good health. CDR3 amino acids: CASSQPPAGPGANVLTF. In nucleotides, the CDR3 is TGTGCCAGCAGCCAGCCTCCGGCAGGGCCTGGGGCCAACGTCCTGACTTTC.